One sample yielded the 24 T cell receptor beta chains listed below, sequenced in a study of blood T cell repertoires in COVID-19. TCRdb's copy holds only in-frame clones and misses some; the assay was immunoSEQ multiplex PCR. In the table there are hundreds of thousands of clones, around 89% of which are singletons. The source material was PBMCs or T cells enriched from blood (not recorded which). The source of these receptors is a woman between 18 and 29 years old who had recovered from COVID-19.

V is TRBV5-1 and J is TRBJ2-1, with 10 bases matching TRBD1. Germline V gene sequence: CDR1 SGHRS, CDR2 YFSETQ. This CDR3 is 15 amino acids long. Losses at the gene ends were 0 bases for V and 10 bases for J; bases not matched to a gene: 7. CDR3 sequence reads: CASSLAAGQGREQFF. CDR3 nucleotide sequence: TGCGCCAGCAGCTTGGCCGCGGGACAGGGGCGGGAGCAGTTCTTC.

The V and J genes are TRBV11-3 and TRBJ1-4, with no clear D. Germline V gene lookup returns CDR1 SGHNT and CDR2 YENEEA. V was cut by 4 bases and J by 7 bases, with 7 bases left in between. The CDR3 has 12 amino acids. As DNA, the CDR3 is TGTGCCAGCAGCTCAAAGCCTGAAAAACTGTTTTTT. It codes for CASSSKPEKLFF.

The rearrangement uses TRBV6-5 and TRBJ2-7; 7 positions match TRBD2. Losses at the gene ends were 4 bases for V and 3 bases for J; bases not matched to a gene: 3. The CDR3 covers 13 residues. CDR1 MNHEY and CDR2 SVGAGI come from the germline V gene. The CDR3 protein is CASSLGTNYEQYF. DNA for the CDR3: TGTGCCAGCAGTTTAGGGACTAACTACGAGCAGTACTTC.

The V gene is TRBV5-4, the J gene TRBJ2-7; D gene ambiguous. Between the trimmed V and J ends, which lost 4 bases and 0 bases, there was a span of 11 bases. Germline V CDR1 and CDR2: SGHNT, YYREEE (reference sequence). The CDR3 is 14 residues long. The CDR3 nucleotides read TGTGCCAGCAGCCCGAACAGAGACTCCTACGAGCAGTACTTC. This gives the protein CASSPNRDSYEQYF.

V usage is TRBV7-2 and J usage is TRBJ2-7; D is perhaps TRBD2 (6 bases). The CDR3 is 14 residues long. Germline lookup yields CDR1 SGHTA and CDR2 FQGNSA. V lost 1 base, J lost 1 base, and 8 bases lay in between. Here the CDR3 DNA reads TGTGCCAGCAGCTTAGATGGAGGGTCCTACGAGCAGTACTTC. Translated: CASSLDGGSYEQYF.

V and J are TRBV4-1 and TRBJ1-5; D is ambiguous. The CDR3 contains 13 residues. Germline V gives CDR1 MGHRA, CDR2 YSYEKL. Deletions cut 0 bases from V and 7 bases from J, with 7 bases between. CDR3 DNA: TGCGCCAGCAGCCAAGACCCGGGACAGCCCCAGCATTTT. It translates to CASSQDPGQPQHF.

The CDR3 DNA sequence: TGTGCCAGCAGCTCAAGCTCAGGGGGAGAGCGAAGCTACACCTTC. This translates into CASSSSSGGERSYTF. V usage is TRBV5-4 and J usage is TRBJ1-2; 7 nucleotides agree with TRBD1. Germline CDR1 and CDR2: SGHNT and YYREEE (reference sequence). The CDR3 runs to 15 residues. The trim removed 3 bases at V and 9 bases at J, leaving 14 bases unmatched.

The chain couples TRBV7-2 to TRBJ1-5; 7 positions match TRBD1. The germline V gene has CDR1 SGHTA and CDR2 FQGNSA. After removal of 5 bases from V and 9 bases from J, the junction contained 13 bases not matched to a gene. This CDR3 region has 15 residues. The CDR3 DNA sequence: TGTGCCAGCAGCCTAGACACCGCGACAGGGCGGCCCCAGCATTTT. Protein product: CASSLDTATGRPQHF.

The chain couples TRBV11-3 to TRBJ2-1; 12 bases agree with TRBD2. Per germline, CDR1 SGHNT and CDR2 YENEEA. The CDR3 has 17 amino acids. V was pared by 1 base and J by 8 bases, with 9 bases of the junction left unmatched. This CDR3 is CASSLGTSGELHDEQFF. The CDR3 DNA reads as TGTGCCAGCAGCTTAGGGACTAGCGGGGAATTACACGATGAGCAGTTCTTC.

The J gene is TRBJ1-5, the V gene TRBV9, with TRBD1 matching 9 bases. In germline, CDR1 is SGDLS, CDR2 YYNGEE. The CDR3 extends over 14 amino acids. Trimming cost V 4 bases and J 5 bases; bases outside gene matches: 4. The CDR3 nucleotides are TGTGCCAGCAGCATCACAGGGGGCGATCAGCCCCAGCATTTT. It encodes CASSITGGDQPQHF.

About this clone: The germline gene is not matched at one end of the junction; a read error may be the cause. The chain uses TRBV9 and TRBJ1-2; weak D call: TRBD1 (5 bases). The CDR3 is 17 amino acids. The germline gives CDR1 SGDLS, CDR2 YYNGEE. CDR3 bases: TGTGCCAGCAGCGTAGATGGGCAGGGTGTTACACACTATGGCTACACTTTC. Translated, it gives CASSVDGQGVTHYGYTF.

The chain combines TRBV2 with TRBJ2-2, with D possibly TRBD1 on 6 matching bases. With 4 bases removed from V and 5 bases from J, the gap between germline ends came to 8 bases. Germline lookup yields CDR1 SNHLY and CDR2 FYNNEI. There are 13 residues in the CDR3. CDR3 nucleotides: TGTGCCAGCAGTGCTCAGGGGACCGGGGAGCTGTTTTTT. As protein: CASSAQGTGELFF.

The rearrangement uses TRBV4-1 and TRBJ2-2, with D possibly being TRBD1 (5 bases). Germline V lookup: CDR1 MGHRA, CDR2 YSYEKL. The germline V and J ends were trimmed by 4 bases and 5 bases, with 17 bases remaining between them. The CDR3 loop spans 16 amino acids. CDR3 loop: CASSPPQGPGTGELFF. As DNA, the CDR3 is TGCGCCAGCAGCCCGCCTCAGGGCCCCGGGACCGGGGAGCTGTTTTTT.

The rearrangement uses TRBV15 and TRBJ1-2; possibly TRBD1 for D (6 bases). The CDR3 consists of 16 residues. The germline V and J ends were trimmed by 4 bases and 6 bases, with 21 bases remaining between them. Per the germline V gene, CDR1 is LNHNV and CDR2 is YYDKDF (reference sequence). CDR3 residues: CATSKVSGGPSDGYTF. The CDR3 DNA sequence: TGTGCCACCAGCAAGGTTAGCGGGGGGCCCTCGGATGGCTACACCTTC.

This clone was seen just once. The chain employs TRBV5-1 and TRBJ1-4, with TRBD1 matching over 9 bases. This CDR3 comprises 14 residues. Unmatched junction bases numbered 3, after V lost 4 bases and J lost 5 bases. CDR1 SGHRS and CDR2 YFSETQ come from the germline V gene. The CDR3 here is CASSRDRDNEKLFF. As DNA, the CDR3 is TGCGCCAGCAGCCGGGACAGGGACAATGAAAAACTGTTTTTT.

This chain joins TRBV19 and TRBJ2-4; D is unclear. Trimming shortened V by 5 bases and J by 9 bases, and 17 bases separated the two germline ends. There are 14 residues in the CDR3. The germline V gene encodes CDR1 LNHDA and CDR2 SQIVND (reference sequence). CDR3 nucleotide sequence: TGTGCCAGTAGTCTCCAGTCATCATCCACCATTCAGTACTTC. It yields the protein CASSLQSSSTIQYF.

The CDR3 DNA follows: TGTGCCAGCAGCCAAAATGGAGTAGACGAGCAGTACTTC. Translating it yields CASSQNGVDEQYF. The chain combines TRBV3-1 (or the pseudogene TRBV3-2) with TRBJ2-7; the D is unclear. CDR3 length equals 13 residues. Trimming removed 2 bases at V and 5 bases at J, with 10 bases between. Germline V lookup: CDR1 LGHDT, CDR2 YNNKEL (reference sequence).

V gene TRBV6-5 combines with J gene TRBJ1-4; 9 bases agree with TRBD1. V was pared by 6 bases and J by 7 bases, with 3 bases of the junction left unmatched. The CDR3 is 13 residues long. Germline lookup yields CDR1 MNHEY and CDR2 SVGAGI. This chain's CDR3 is CASRQGAGEKLFF. DNA of the CDR3: TGTGCCAGCAGACAGGGGGCAGGTGAAAAACTGTTTTTT.

The chain has TRBV5-6 and TRBJ1-1; possibly TRBD1 for D (5 bases). Germline V gene sequence: CDR1 SGHDT, CDR2 YYEEEE. V gave up 1 base and J gave up 4 bases, with 8 bases separating them. The CDR3 consists of 13 residues. The CDR3 is CASSLSGFTEAFF. The CDR3, as DNA: TGTGCCAGCAGCTTGTCAGGGTTCACTGAAGCTTTCTTT.

The chain links TRBV2 to TRBJ1-4; 9 bases match TRBD1. Germline trimming cut 8 bases from V and 6 bases from J; bases unmatched to any gene: 10. Germline V gives CDR1 SNHLY, CDR2 FYNNEI. This CDR3 has 15 residues. The CDR3 DNA is TGTGCCAGCGGGACAGGGTCTGCGATCGATGAAAAACTGTTTTTT. It encodes CASGTGSAIDEKLFF.

The CDR3 spells CASSMLGGGDYNEQFF. The CDR3 DNA reads TGTGCCAGTAGTATGTTAGGCGGGGGGGACTACAATGAGCAGTTCTTC. The J gene is TRBJ2-1, the V gene TRBV19; 9 nucleotides align to TRBD2. The CDR3 runs to 16 residues. V shed 3 bases and J 3 bases; nucleotides not matched to a gene: 6. Germline CDR1 and CDR2: LNHDA and SQIVND (reference sequence).

This chain joins TRBV9 and TRBJ2-7; TRBD1 agrees at 8 bases. V shed 0 bases, J shed 3 bases, and the junction held 2 bases outside the gene matches. The CDR3 length is 14 residues. Germline CDR1 reads SGDLS; CDR2 reads YYNGEE. The CDR3 region is CASSVGGQGYEQYF. The CDR3 nucleotides are TGTGCCAGCAGCGTAGGTGGACAGGGCTACGAGCAGTACTTC.

The V call is TRBV7-9, the J call TRBJ1-1; D remains ambiguous. Trimming removed 2 bases from V and 5 bases from J, with 18 bases in between. This CDR3 contains 16 residues. Germline CDR1 is SEHNR and CDR2 is FQNEAQ (reference sequence). The CDR3 is CASSLNFGHTETEAFF. The CDR3 DNA reads as TGTGCCAGCAGCTTAAATTTCGGTCATACGGAGACTGAAGCTTTCTTT.

This chain uses TRBV4-1 with TRBJ2-5; maybe TRBD2 (6 bases). The CDR3 totals 15 residues. The V and J ends lost 3 bases and 4 bases respectively, with 15 bases between them. Germline values: CDR1 MGHRA, CDR2 YSYEKL. The CDR3 loop reads CASSHLGGNRETQYF. The DNA for the CDR3 is TGCGCCAGCAGCCATCTCGGGGGTAATAGAGAGACCCAGTACTTC.